These 19 T cell receptor beta chains were all obtained from the same sample, sequenced in a study of T cells after yellow fever vaccination. TCRdb called the 5' RACE reads again in MiXCR, with one record for every CDR3 protein. This table has hundreds of thousands of distinct CDR3 sequences, about 19% appearing once. The sample in question was PBMCs, obtained 15 days after the yellow fever booster vaccination. Receptor source: a man between 25 and 39 years old who received the YFV17D yellow fever vaccine.

This chain links TRBV12-3 or TRBV12-4 with TRBJ1-5, with 8 bases identical to TRBD1. The CDR3 sequence is 14 residues long. V gave up 5 bases and J gave up 4 bases; unmatched junction bases: 4. CDR3 protein: CASSQGAFNQPQHF. The CDR3 nucleotides are TGTGCCAGCAGTCAGGGGGCCTTTAATCAGCCCCAGCATTTT.

This clonotype was counted a few times. The chain is built from TRBV12-3 or TRBV12-4 and TRBJ2-1; 9 bases are shared with TRBD2. This CDR3 has 15 amino acids. V was clipped by 2 bases and J by 10 bases; unmatched bases: 9. CDR3 amino acids: CASSLSIAGVGEQFF. The CDR3 nucleotides are TGTGCCAGCAGTTTATCGATAGCGGGAGTCGGGGAGCAGTTCTTC.

Written as DNA, the CDR3 is TGTGCCAGCAGCCGGAGCGGTACGGGGTCAAGGGAGACCCAGTACTTC. It codes for CASSRSGTGSRETQYF. The chain joins TRBV7-2 to TRBJ2-5, with a tentative D call TRBD2 (5 bases). The CDR3 runs to 16 residues. With 5 bases removed from V and 5 bases from J, the gap between germline ends came to 21 bases. Germline V CDR1 and CDR2: SGHTA, FQGNSA.

V gene TRBV14 combines with J gene TRBJ2-1; 11 bases are shared with TRBD2. Trimming at V came to 1 base and at J to 8 bases, leaving 7 bases not matched to a gene. The CDR3 covers 16 residues. Germline CDR1 is SGHDN and CDR2 is FVKESK. CDR3 DNA: TGTGCCAGCAGCCAAGTGCCTAGCGGGAGGACAGATGAGCAGTTCTTC. Its translation: CASSQVPSGRTDEQFF.

This clonotype was observed a handful of times. The chain links TRBV6-5 to TRBJ2-5; weak D call: TRBD2 (6 bases). The CDR3 runs to 12 residues. CDR1 and CDR2 (germline): MNHEY, SVGAGI. The V end lost 8 bases, the J end lost 10 bases, and 17 bases lay between the germline ends. The CDR3 spells CASAFRGGGQYF. Here the CDR3 DNA reads TGTGCCAGCGCGTTTAGGGGAGGAGGCCAGTACTTC.

This clonotype appeared a few times. The V call is TRBV24-1, the J call TRBJ2-1; 8 nucleotides match TRBD1. Unmatched junction bases numbered 6, after V lost 4 bases and J lost 5 bases. The germline V gene has CDR1 KGHDR and CDR2 SFDVKD. The CDR3 covers 15 residues. DNA of the CDR3: TGTGCCACCAGTGACCCTACGACAGGGGACAATGAGCAGTTCTTC. Its translation: CATSDPTTGDNEQFF.

V usage is TRBV19 and J usage is TRBJ2-4; D is unresolved. The length of the CDR3 is 16 residues. Trimming took 1 base from V and 1 from J, leaving 11 bases between them. Looked up from germline, CDR1 is LNHDA and CDR2 is SQIVND (reference sequence). The DNA of the CDR3 is TGTGCCAGTAGTATAGGGGATGTCGGCGCCAAAAACATTCAGTACTTC. It translates to CASSIGDVGAKNIQYF.

The chain couples TRBV7-2 to TRBJ2-1; D might be TRBD1 or TRBD2, each matching 5 bases. Per germline, CDR1 SGHTA and CDR2 FQGNSA. The ends were cut back, 4 bases at V and 6 bases at J, with 19 bases in the middle. The CDR3 spans 16 residues. As DNA, the CDR3 is TGTGCCAGCAGCTCTAGTAGGGACCCCGGCGGCAATGAGCAGTTCTTC. Translation gives CASSSSRDPGGNEQFF.

This clonotype has at least ten counts. The chain couples TRBV5-1 to TRBJ1-1; D not certain. CDR3 length: 16 amino acids. CDR1 SGHRS and CDR2 YFSETQ come from the germline V gene. V was trimmed by 0 bases and J by 1 base, leaving 13 bases between them. The CDR3 here is CASSLASRLTNTEAFF. In DNA form, the CDR3 reads TGCGCCAGCAGCTTGGCGTCAAGGTTGACGAACACTGAAGCTTTCTTT.

This clonotype appeared a few times. The chain uses TRBV7-9 and TRBJ1-1; TRBD1 is a possible D gene (5 bases). Germline V CDR1 and CDR2: SEHNR, FQNEAQ (reference sequence). The CDR3 loop spans 14 amino acids. Trimming cost V 0 bases and J 9 bases, with 14 bases left between them. CDR3 region: CASSLAGTASKAFF. The CDR3 coding sequence is TGTGCCAGCAGCTTAGCGGGGACCGCGAGTAAAGCTTTCTTT. The entire variable domain, with the rest obtained from reference TRBV7-9 and TRBJ1-1, is as follows: DTGVSQNPRHKITKRGQNVTFRCDPISEHNRLYWYRQTLGQGPEFLTYFQNEAQLEKSRLLSDRFSAERPKGSFSTLEIQRTEQGDSAMYLCASSLAGTASKAFFGQGTRLTVV.

The count of this clonotype is one. At one of its ends the junction is not consistent with the germline gene, which may arise from a read error. The CDR3 sequence: CASSERDTTYDQYF. In DNA, the CDR3 is TGTGCCAGCAGCGAGCGGGACACCACCTACGACCAGTACTTC. The chain combines TRBV28 with TRBJ2-7; TRBD2 is a possible D gene (7 bases). This CDR3 has 14 residues. Per germline, CDR1 MDHEN and CDR2 SYDVKM.

The sample holds many counts of this clonotype. The V gene is TRBV9, the J gene TRBJ1-1; D remains unclear. The V end was cut by 3 bases, the J end by 4 bases, with 19 bases between. Germline assignment: CDR1 SGDLS and CDR2 YYNGEE. This CDR3 contains 16 residues. DNA for the CDR3: TGTGCCAGCAGCGCGAGCGGCCCGGGTGTGAGCACTGAAGCTTTCTTT. Translated, it gives CASSASGPGVSTEAFF.

This chain uses TRBV20-1 with TRBJ2-1; 7 bases match TRBD2. This CDR3 spans 14 amino acids. V trimming: 5 bases; J trimming: 0 bases; junction bases outside the gene matches: 4. CDR1 is DFQATT and CDR2 is SNEGSKA in the germline V gene (reference sequence). The CDR3 is CSAQRGPSYNEQFF. In DNA form, the CDR3 reads TGCAGTGCTCAGCGGGGCCCCTCCTACAATGAGCAGTTCTTC.

This clonotype was seen more than once but under ten times. V and J are TRBV27 and TRBJ2-1; a weak D match, TRBD1 (6 bases). Per the germline V gene, CDR1 is MNHEY and CDR2 is SMNVEV (reference sequence). V was cut by 7 bases and J by 2 bases, with 12 bases left in between. The CDR3 has 14 residues. The chain's CDR3 is CASTSGQTYNEQFF. The CDR3 coding sequence is TGTGCCAGCACCTCCGGACAGACCTACAATGAGCAGTTCTTC.

Only a few counts were recorded for this clonotype. The chain carries TRBV29-1 and TRBJ2-7; possibly TRBD2 for D (6 bases). CDR3 length: 14 residues. Deletions cut 8 bases from V and 3 bases from J, with 20 bases between. Germline-derived CDR1 and CDR2 are SQVTM and ANQGSEA. Written as DNA, the CDR3 is TGCAGCCCTGAGGGACGGGAGTCGGTCTACGAGCAGTACTTC. It is translated as CSPEGRESVYEQYF.

The CDR3 region is CSAGARSGRARAETQYF. The CDR3, as DNA: TGCAGTGCAGGCGCCCGTAGCGGGAGGGCCCGGGCAGAGACCCAGTACTTC. The gene calls are TRBV20-1 and TRBJ2-5, with 11 bases matching TRBD2. This CDR3 has 17 residues. CDR1 and CDR2 from the germline V gene are DFQATT and SNEGSKA (reference sequence). Trimming cost V 6 bases and J 4 bases; bases outside gene matches: 16.

The chain has TRBV5-1 and TRBJ2-7; the match to TRBD2 covers 14 bases. The CDR3 length is 15 residues. Germline V gives CDR1 SGHRS, CDR2 YFSETQ. V was clipped by 3 bases and J by 6 bases; unmatched bases: 5. This CDR3 reads CASSSGLAGEGEQYF. CDR3 nucleotides: TGCGCCAGCAGCTCGGGACTAGCGGGAGAGGGCGAGCAGTACTTC.

The chain employs TRBV27 and TRBJ2-7; D ambiguous. Germline V CDR1 and CDR2: MNHEY, SMNVEV (reference sequence). V lost 0 bases, J lost 3 bases, and 9 bases lay in between. The CDR3 contains 14 residues. The CDR3 is CASSLSILSYEQYF. DNA of the CDR3: TGTGCCAGCAGTTTATCGATACTGAGCTACGAGCAGTACTTC.

CDR3: CASGAPETQYF. The CDR3 coding sequence is TGTGCCAGCGGAGCCCCCGAGACCCAGTACTTC. The chain combines TRBV12-3 or TRBV12-4 with TRBJ2-5, with D hard to call. V was cut by 8 bases and J by 5 bases, with 9 bases left in between. This CDR3 is 11 amino acids long.